The clone carrying this T cell receptor (beta chain) was counted between two and nine times. This specimen belongs to a study of cytomegalovirus exposure and HLA in healthy donors. In nominal health when sampled, donors likely had unrecorded immune exposures nonetheless. J gave up 2 bases and V 0 bases, and 8 bases lay outside the gene matches. Germline V gene sequence: CDR1 SGDLS, CDR2 YYNGEE. The CDR3 covers 16 residues. The PCR used 60 Vbeta and 13 Jbeta primers. The authors' processing: A later analysis tallied tens of millions of unique TCR beta chains, approximately 11 million of them shared. The protocol was immunoSEQ multiplex PCR, while the TCRdb copy is restricted to in-frame clones and leaves out a portion. V and J calls and clone size are given by that table; D and trimming were obtained from the DNA. The sample yields 100,000 to 150,000 clones, less than 80% seen once.

J is TRBJ2-7 and V is TRBV9; 7 nucleotides align to TRBD2. This TCR derives from a man aged 25-45 years in good health and CMV-seronegative. The sample consisted of PBMCs. CDR3 sequence reads: CASSVDSLSGAYEQYF. CDR3 nucleotides: TGTGCCAGCAGCGTAGACAGTTTGAGCGGGGCCTACGAGCAGTACTTC. Filled out from reference TRBV9 and TRBJ2-7, the complete variable domain reads DSGVTQTPKHLITATGQRVTLRCSPRSGDLSVYWYQQSLDQGLQFLIQYYNGEERAKGNILERFSAQQFPDLHSELNLSSLELGDSALYFCASSVDSLSGAYEQYFGPGTRLTVT.